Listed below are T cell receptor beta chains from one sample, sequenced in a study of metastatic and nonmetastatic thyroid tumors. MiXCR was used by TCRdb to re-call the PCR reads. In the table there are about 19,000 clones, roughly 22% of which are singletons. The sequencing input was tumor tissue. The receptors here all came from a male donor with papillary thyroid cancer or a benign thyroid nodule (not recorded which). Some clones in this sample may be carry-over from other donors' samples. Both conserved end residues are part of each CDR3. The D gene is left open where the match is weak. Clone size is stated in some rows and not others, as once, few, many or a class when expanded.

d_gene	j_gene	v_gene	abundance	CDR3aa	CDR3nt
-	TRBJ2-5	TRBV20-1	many	CSASIGGTGGTQYF	TGCAGTGCTAGTATCGGGGGCACCGGGGGGACCCAGTACTTC
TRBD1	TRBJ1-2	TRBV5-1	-	CASSGEDRGNYGYTF	TGCGCCAGCAGCGGGGAGGACAGGGGCAACTATGGCTACACCTTC
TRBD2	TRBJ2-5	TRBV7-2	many	CASSLAVGSGQETQYF	TGTGCCAGCAGCTTAGCGGTGGGTAGCGGGCAAGAGACCCAGTACTTC
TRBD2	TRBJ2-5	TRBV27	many	CASSPAIGLAGGWGTQYF	TGTGCCAGCAGTCCAGCCATTGGACTAGCGGGAGGTTGGGGGACCCAGTACTTC
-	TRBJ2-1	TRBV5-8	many	CASSDPRVNEQFF	TGTGCCAGCAGCGATCCAAGGGTAAATGAGCAGTTCTTC
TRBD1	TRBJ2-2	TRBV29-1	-	CSVVGDRGINTWDLFF	TGCAGCGTGGTCGGGGACAGGGGAATAAACACCTGGGATCTGTTTTTT
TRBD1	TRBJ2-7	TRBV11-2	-	CASSLDRLYEQYF	TGTGCCAGCAGCCTGGACAGGTTATACGAGCAGTACTTC
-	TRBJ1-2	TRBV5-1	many	CASSLAGQGGYGYTF	TGCGCCAGCAGCTTGGCCGGGCAGGGAGGATATGGCTACACCTTC
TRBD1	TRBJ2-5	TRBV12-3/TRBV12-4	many	CASGKDRGFQETQYF	TGTGCCAGCGGAAAAGACAGGGGCTTTCAGGAGACCCAGTACTTC
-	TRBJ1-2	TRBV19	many	CASSTDRQVIYGYTF	TGTGCCAGTAGTACGGACAGACAAGTGATTTATGGCTACACCTTC
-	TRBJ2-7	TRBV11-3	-	CASSLSREYEQYF	TGTGCCAGCAGCCTATCACGGGAGTACGAGCAGTACTTC
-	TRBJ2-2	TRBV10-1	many	CASSESFGAGELFF	TGCGCCAGCAGTGAGTCGTTCGGTGCCGGGGAGCTGTTTTTT
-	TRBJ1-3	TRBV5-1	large	CASRREEDTIYF	TGCGCCAGCAGAAGAGAGGAGGACACCATATATTTT
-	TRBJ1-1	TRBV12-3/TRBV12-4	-	CASRNGTASEASF	TGTGCCAGCAGAAACGGGACTGCTAGTGAAGCTTCCTTT
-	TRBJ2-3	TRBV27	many	CASSFFYADTQYF	TGTGCCAGCAGTTTCTTCTATGCAGATACGCAGTATTTT
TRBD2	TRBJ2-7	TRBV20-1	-	CSARLGLAGAGEQYF	TGCAGTGCTAGACTGGGACTAGCGGGAGCTGGCGAGCAGTACTTC
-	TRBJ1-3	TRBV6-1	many	CASKFKARSGNTIYF	TGTGCCAGCAAATTTAAAGCCAGATCTGGAAACACCATATATTTT
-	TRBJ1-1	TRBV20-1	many	CSARNTQNTEAFF	TGCAGTGCTAGGAACACACAGAACACTGAAGCTTTCTTT
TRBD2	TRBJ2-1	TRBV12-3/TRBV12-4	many	CASSRAGLGVEQFF	TGTGCCAGCAGCCGGGCGGGACTAGGCGTTGAGCAGTTCTTC
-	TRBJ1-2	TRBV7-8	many	CASSLEENYGYTF	TGTGCCAGCAGCTTAGAAGAGAACTATGGCTACACCTTC
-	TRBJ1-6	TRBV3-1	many	CASSPGVESPLHF	TGTGCCAGCAGTCCCGGGGTAGAATCACCCCTCCACTTT
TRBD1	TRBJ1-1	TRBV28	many	CASSFGEPGQGSPFF	TGTGCCAGCAGTTTCGGTGAGCCGGGACAGGGGTCCCCTTTCTTT
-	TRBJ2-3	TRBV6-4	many	CASSERGTDTQYF	TGTGCCAGCAGTGAGCGGGGCACAGATACGCAGTATTTT
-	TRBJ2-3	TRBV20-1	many	CSGRTANTDTQYF	TGCAGTGGAAGGACAGCCAACACAGATACGCAGTATTTT
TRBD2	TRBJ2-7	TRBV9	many	CASSAGPGGEQYF	TGTGCCAGCAGCGCGGGGCCGGGGGGCGAGCAGTACTTC
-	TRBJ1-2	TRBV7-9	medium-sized	CASSLGRNGYTF	TGTGCCAGCAGCTTGGGACGGAATGGCTACACCTTC
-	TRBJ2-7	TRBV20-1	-	CSARGRTGVRHSYEQYF	TGCAGTGCTAGAGGACGGACGGGGGTACGTCACTCCTACGAGCAGTACTTC
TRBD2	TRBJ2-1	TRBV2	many	CASSEPTSGINRNEQFF	TGTGCCAGCAGTGAACCGACTAGCGGGATAAATCGGAATGAGCAGTTCTTC
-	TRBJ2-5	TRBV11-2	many	CASSGGLKETQYF	TGTGCCAGCAGCGGAGGTTTGAAAGAGACCCAGTACTTC
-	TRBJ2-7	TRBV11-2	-	CARSFDWVSSYEQYF	TGTGCCAGGAGCTTTGATTGGGTCTCCTCCTACGAGCAGTACTTC
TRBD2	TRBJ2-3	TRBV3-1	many	CASSQALVASGSLTDTQYF	TGTGCCAGCAGCCAAGCCTTAGTGGCTAGCGGGAGTTTGACAGATACGCAGTATTTT
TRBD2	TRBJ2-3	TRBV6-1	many	CASRSLAGETDTQYF	TGTGCCAGCAGATCATTAGCGGGGGAGACAGATACGCAGTATTTT
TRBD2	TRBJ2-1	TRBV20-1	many	CSATRLAVYNEQFF	TGCAGTGCTACGAGACTAGCGGTCTACAATGAGCAGTTCTTC
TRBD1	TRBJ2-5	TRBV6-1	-	CVSETGTGVENQYF	TGTGTCAGCGAGACCGGGACAGGGGTAGAGAACCAGTACTTC
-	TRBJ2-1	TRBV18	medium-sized	CASSPTGPTYNEQFF	TGTGCCAGCTCACCCACGGGACCGACCTACAATGAGCAGTTCTTC
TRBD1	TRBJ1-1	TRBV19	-	CASSPLLGSGGRTEAFF	TGTGCAAGTTCACCCCTACTGGGGTCAGGGGGCCGAACTGAAGCTTTCTTT
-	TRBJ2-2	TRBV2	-	CASSADRLANTGELFF	TGTGCCAGCAGTGCTGACAGGTTAGCGAACACCGGGGAGCTGTTTTTT
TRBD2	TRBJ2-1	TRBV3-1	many	CASSFTSGRAGDEQFF	TGTGCCAGCAGCTTCACTAGCGGGAGGGCCGGTGATGAGCAGTTCTTC
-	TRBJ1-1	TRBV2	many	CASSDRAPVNTEAFF	TGTGCCAGCAGTGATAGGGCGCCAGTGAACACTGAAGCTTTCTTT
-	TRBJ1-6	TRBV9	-	CASSVDSRNSPLHF	TGTGCCAGCAGCGTTGACAGCCGGAATTCACCCCTCCACTTT
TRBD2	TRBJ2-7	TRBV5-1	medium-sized	CASSDTSGSAYEQYF	TGCGCCAGCAGTGATACTAGCGGGAGCGCCTACGAGCAGTACTTC
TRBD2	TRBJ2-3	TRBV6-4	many	CASALAGDGSDTQYF	TGTGCCAGCGCCTTGGCGGGAGATGGGTCAGATACGCAGTATTTT
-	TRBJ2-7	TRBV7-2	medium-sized	CASSEQGYEQYF	TGTGCCAGCAGCGAACAGGGATACGAGCAGTACTTC
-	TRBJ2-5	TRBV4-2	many	CASSQDPQRETQYF	TGTGCCAGCAGCCAAGATCCCCAGCGAGAGACCCAGTACTTC
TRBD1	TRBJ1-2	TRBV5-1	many	CASSVDRMNYGYTF	TGCGCCAGCAGCGTGGACAGGATGAACTATGGCTACACCTTC
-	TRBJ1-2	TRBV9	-	CASSEETGPRSGYTF	TGTGCCAGCAGCGAGGAGACAGGCCCAAGGAGCGGCTACACCTTC
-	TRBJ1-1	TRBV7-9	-	CASSDGWVTEAFF	TGTGCCAGCAGCGATGGGTGGGTCACTGAAGCTTTCTTT
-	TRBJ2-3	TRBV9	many	CASSPGLTDTQYF	TGTGCCAGCAGCCCGGGGCTAACAGATACGCAGTATTTT
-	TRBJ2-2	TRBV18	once	CASSVSPGTGELFF	TGTGCCAGCTCAGTCTCTCCCGGTACCGGGGAGCTGTTTTTT
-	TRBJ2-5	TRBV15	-	CATSRGLAQETQYF	TGTGCCACCAGTAGAGGGTTAGCTCAAGAGACCCAGTACTTC
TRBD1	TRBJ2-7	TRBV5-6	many	CASSLDRGIYEQYF	TGTGCCAGCAGCTTGGACAGGGGTATCTACGAGCAGTACTTC
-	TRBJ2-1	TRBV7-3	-	CASSLECLNEQLF	TGTGCCAGCAGCTTAGAGTGTTTGAATGAGCAGTTATTC
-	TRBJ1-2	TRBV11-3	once	CASSFIAGFGYGYTF	TGTGCGAGCAGCTTTATAGCGGGGTTCGGCTATGGCTACACCTTC
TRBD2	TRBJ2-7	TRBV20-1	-	CSARVPRQRDYEQYF	TGCAGTGCTAGAGTCCCTCGACAGCGGGACTACGAGCAGTACTTC